This T cell receptor (beta chain) was identified during a study of shared clonotypes between healthy human individuals. Study information: Plates per donor: three CD4 naive, three CD4 memory, two CD8 naive, one CD8 memory.

Looked up from germline, CDR1 is MGHRA and CDR2 is YSYEKL. Between the trimmed V and J ends, which lost 4 bases and 0 bases, there was a span of 13 bases. This CDR3 comprises 16 residues. Method: immunoSEQ multiplex PCR; TCRdb's copy keeps in-frame clones and lacks some. The repertoire has more than 1,200,000 clones, less than 99% of them found once; the top ten carry roughly 0.35%. The sequence was collected from a man aged 30-40 years in good health. The sequencing input was naive CD4+ T cells sorted from blood. Specified subset: CD45RA+ positively selected. The V and J genes are TRBV4-1 and TRBJ2-1; D is unresolved. The CDR3 sequence is CASSPPVLSSYNEQFF. CDR3 nucleotides: TGCGCCAGCAGCCCGCCGGTCCTTAGCTCCTACAATGAGCAGTTCTTC.